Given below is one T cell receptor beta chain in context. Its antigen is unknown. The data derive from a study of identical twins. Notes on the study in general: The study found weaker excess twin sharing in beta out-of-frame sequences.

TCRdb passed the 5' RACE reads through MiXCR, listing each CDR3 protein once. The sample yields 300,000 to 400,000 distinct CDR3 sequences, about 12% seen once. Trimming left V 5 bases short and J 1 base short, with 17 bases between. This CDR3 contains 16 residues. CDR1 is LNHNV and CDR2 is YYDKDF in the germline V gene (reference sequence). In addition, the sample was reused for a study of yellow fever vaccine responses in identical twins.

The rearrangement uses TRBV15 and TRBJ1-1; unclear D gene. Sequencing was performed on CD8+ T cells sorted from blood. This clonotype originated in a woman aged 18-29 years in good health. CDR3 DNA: TGTGCCACCAGCTCAATCCCCCGGGGAGAGAACACTGAAGCTTTCTTT. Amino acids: CATSSIPRGENTEAFF.